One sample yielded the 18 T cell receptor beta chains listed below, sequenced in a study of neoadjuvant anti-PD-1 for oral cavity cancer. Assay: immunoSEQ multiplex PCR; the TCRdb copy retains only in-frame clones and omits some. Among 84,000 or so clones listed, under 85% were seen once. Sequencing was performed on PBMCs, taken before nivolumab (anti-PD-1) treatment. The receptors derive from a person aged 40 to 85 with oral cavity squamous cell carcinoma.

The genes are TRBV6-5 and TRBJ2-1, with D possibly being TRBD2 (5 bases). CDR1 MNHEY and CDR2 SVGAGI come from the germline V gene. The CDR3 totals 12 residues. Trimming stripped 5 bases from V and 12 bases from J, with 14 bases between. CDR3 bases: TGTGCCAGCAGTGACCGACTACATAGGCAGTTCTTC. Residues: CASSDRLHRQFF.

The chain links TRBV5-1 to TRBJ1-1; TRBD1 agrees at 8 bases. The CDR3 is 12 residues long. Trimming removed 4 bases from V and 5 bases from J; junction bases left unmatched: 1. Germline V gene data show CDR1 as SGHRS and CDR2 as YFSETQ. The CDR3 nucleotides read TGCGCCAGCAGCACAGGGGGGACTGAAGCTTTCTTT. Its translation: CASSTGGTEAFF. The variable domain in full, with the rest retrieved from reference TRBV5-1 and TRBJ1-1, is KAGVTQTPRYLIKTRGQQVTLSCSPISGHRSVSWYQQTPGQGLQFLFEYFSETQRNKGNFPGRFSGRQFSNSRSEMNVSTLELGDSALYLCASSTGGTEAFFGQGTRLTVV.

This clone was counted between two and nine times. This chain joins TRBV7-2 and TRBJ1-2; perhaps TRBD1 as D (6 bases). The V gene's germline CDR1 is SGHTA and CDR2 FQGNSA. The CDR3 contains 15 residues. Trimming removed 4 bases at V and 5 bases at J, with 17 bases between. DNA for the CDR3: TGTGCCAGCAGCTGGACCACAGGGCCCCAATATGGCTACACCTTC. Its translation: CASSWTTGPQYGYTF.

This CDR3 reads CASSLADSYNTEAFF. In nucleotides, the CDR3 is TGTGCCAGCAGCTTAGCGGACAGTTACAACACTGAAGCTTTCTTT. The chain couples TRBV11-2 to TRBJ1-1; TRBD1 is a possible D gene (6 bases). Germline V gene data show CDR1 as SGHAT and CDR2 as FQNNGV. Trimming shortened V by 1 base and J by 2 bases, and 11 bases separated the two germline ends. The CDR3 runs 15 residues.

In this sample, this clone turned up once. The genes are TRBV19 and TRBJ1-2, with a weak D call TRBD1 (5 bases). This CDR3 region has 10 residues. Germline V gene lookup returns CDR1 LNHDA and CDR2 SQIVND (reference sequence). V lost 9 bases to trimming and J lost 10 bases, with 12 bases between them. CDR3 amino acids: CASSQGSYTF. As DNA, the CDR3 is TGTGCCAGCTCCCAGGGATCCTACACCTTC. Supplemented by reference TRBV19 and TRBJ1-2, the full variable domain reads DGGITQSPKYLFRKEGQNVTLSCEQNLNHDAMYWYRQDPGQGLRLIYYSQIVNDFQKGDIAEGYSVSREKKESFPLTVTSAQKNPTAFYLCASSQGSYTFGSGTRLTVV.

This chain's CDR3 is CASSLLGGRSSNEQFF. CDR3 sequence (DNA): TGTGCCAGCAGCCTACTAGGGGGGCGTTCTTCCAATGAGCAGTTCTTC. V is TRBV7-2 and J is TRBJ2-1; the D call may be TRBD1 or TRBD2 (6 bases each). The CDR3 totals 16 residues. Per the germline V gene, CDR1 is SGHTA and CDR2 is FQGNSA. Trimming left V 5 bases short and J 6 bases short, with 20 bases between.

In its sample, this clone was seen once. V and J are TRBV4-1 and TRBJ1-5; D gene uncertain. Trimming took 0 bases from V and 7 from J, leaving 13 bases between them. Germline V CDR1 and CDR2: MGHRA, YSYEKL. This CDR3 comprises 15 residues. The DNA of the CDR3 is TGCGCCAGCAGCCAAGATTCGAGGGCTGGGCAGCCCCAGCATTTT. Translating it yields CASSQDSRAGQPQHF.

CDR3 coding DNA: TGTGCCAGTAGTGGGAGGACAGGGGGTTATGAGCAGTTCTTC. Its translation: CASSGRTGGYEQFF. The J gene is TRBJ2-1, the V gene TRBV19; 10 bases are a match to TRBD1. Trimming at V came to 5 bases and at J to 8 bases, leaving 6 bases not matched to a gene. Germline CDR1 and CDR2: LNHDA and SQIVND (reference sequence). This CDR3 comprises 14 residues.

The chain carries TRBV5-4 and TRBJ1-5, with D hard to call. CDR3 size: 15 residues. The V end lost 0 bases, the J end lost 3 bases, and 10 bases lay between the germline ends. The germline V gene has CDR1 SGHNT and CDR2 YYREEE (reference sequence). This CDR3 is CASSLAETNNQPQHF. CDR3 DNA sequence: TGTGCCAGCAGCTTGGCGGAGACTAACAATCAGCCCCAGCATTTT.

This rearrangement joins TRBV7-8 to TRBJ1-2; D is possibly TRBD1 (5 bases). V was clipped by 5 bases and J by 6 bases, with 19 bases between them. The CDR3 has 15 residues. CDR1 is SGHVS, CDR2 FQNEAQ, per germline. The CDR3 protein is CASSPNDRGEDGYTF. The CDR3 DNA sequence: TGTGCCAGCAGCCCCAACGATAGGGGCGAGGATGGCTACACCTTC.

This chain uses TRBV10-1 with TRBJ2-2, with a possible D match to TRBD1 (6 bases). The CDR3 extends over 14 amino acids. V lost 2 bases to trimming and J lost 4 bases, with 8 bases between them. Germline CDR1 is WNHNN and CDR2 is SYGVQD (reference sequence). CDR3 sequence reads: CASSEGGFTGELFF. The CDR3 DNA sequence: TGCGCCAGCAGTGAGGGGGGCTTCACCGGGGAGCTGTTTTTT.

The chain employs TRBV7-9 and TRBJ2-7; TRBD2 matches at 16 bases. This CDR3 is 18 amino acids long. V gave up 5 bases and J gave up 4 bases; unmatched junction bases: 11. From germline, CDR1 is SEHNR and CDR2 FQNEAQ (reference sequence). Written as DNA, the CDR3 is TGTGCCAGCAGCCCCGGGACTAGCGGGAGGGGAGGAGCGTACGAGCAGTACTTC. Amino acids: CASSPGTSGRGGAYEQYF.

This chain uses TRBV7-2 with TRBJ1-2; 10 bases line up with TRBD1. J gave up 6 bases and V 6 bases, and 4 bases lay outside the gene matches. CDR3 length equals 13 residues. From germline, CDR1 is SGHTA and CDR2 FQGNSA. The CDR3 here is CASSTGTGDGYTF. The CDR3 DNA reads TGTGCCAGCAGTACCGGGACAGGGGATGGCTACACCTTC.

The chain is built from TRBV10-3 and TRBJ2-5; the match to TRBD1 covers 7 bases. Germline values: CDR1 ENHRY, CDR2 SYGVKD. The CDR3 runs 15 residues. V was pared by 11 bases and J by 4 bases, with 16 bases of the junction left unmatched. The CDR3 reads CAAGRQGGVGETQYF. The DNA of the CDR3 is TGTGCCGCTGGTAGACAGGGTGGGGTGGGAGAGACCCAGTACTTC.

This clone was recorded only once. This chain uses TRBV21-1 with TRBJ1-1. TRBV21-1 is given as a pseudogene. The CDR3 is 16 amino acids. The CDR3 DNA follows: TGTGCCAGCAGCAAAGGCCTGGCTTTTAGGGACACTGAAGCTTTCTTT. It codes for CASSKGLAFRDTEAFF.

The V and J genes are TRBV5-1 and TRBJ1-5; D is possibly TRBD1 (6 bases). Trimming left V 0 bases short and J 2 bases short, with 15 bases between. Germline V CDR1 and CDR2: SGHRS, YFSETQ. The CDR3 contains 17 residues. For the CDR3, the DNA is TGCGCCAGCAGCTTGGGGGAACAGGGACTAGGCAATCAGCCCCAGCATTTT. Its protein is CASSLGEQGLGNQPQHF.

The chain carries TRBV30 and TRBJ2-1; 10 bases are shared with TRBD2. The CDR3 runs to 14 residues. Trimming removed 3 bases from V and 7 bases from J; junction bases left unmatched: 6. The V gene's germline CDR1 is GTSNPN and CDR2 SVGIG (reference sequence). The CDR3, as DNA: TGTGCCTGGAGCAGCGGGAGGGCTCGAAATGAGCAGTTCTTC. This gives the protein CAWSSGRARNEQFF.

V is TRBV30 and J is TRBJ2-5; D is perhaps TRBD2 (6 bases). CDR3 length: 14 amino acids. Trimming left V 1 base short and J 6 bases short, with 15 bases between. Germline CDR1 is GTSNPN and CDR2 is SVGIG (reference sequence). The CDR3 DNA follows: TGTGCCTGGAGTGCGCCGGGGGTTTCGAAGACCCAGTACTTC. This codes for CAWSAPGVSKTQYF.